These 31 T cell receptor beta chains were sequenced from one sample in a study of blood T cell repertoires in COVID-19. Here immunoSEQ multiplex PCR was the method, and the copy in TCRdb shows in-frame clones only, minus some. The data contain about 99,000 clones, about 83% of them singletons. The sample consisted of peripheral blood. The receptors originated from a man between 65 and 79 years old with active or convalescent COVID-19.

The DNA of the CDR3 is TGTGCCAGCAAACAGGATCAGGCTGAAGCTTTCTTT. Amino acid sequence: CASKQDQAEAFF. The chain recombines TRBV2 with TRBJ1-1; tentative D call: TRBD1 (5 bases). The ends were cut back, 7 bases at V and 6 bases at J, with 12 bases in the middle. CDR3 length equals 12 residues. The germline V gene has CDR1 SNHLY and CDR2 FYNNEI.

V usage is TRBV21-1 and J usage is TRBJ1-5. TRBV21-1 is labeled a pseudogene. The CDR3 has 17 residues. Written as DNA, the CDR3 is TGTGCCAGCAGCAAAGGTTCGGGGGACTTTAGCAATCAGCCCCAGCATTTT. This codes for CASSKGSGDFSNQPQHF.

The chain recombines TRBV2 with TRBJ1-1, with unresolved D. The CDR3 loop spans 14 amino acids. V shed 2 bases and J shed 1 base, with 8 bases lying between them. Germline CDR1 reads SNHLY; CDR2 reads FYNNEI. The CDR3 bases are TGTGCCAGCAGTGAATTTGGAGGGAACACTGAAGCTTTCTTT. This translates into CASSEFGGNTEAFF.

There are a few counts of this clone. CDR3 DNA sequence: TGTGCCAGCAGTCCCCCGGGGACAGGGGTGGGCACAGATACGCAGTATTTT. Protein product: CASSPPGTGVGTDTQYF. The chain links TRBV28 to TRBJ2-3, with 10 bases that match TRBD1. Unmatched junction bases numbered 9, after V lost 5 bases and J lost 1 base. The germline V gene has CDR1 MDHEN and CDR2 SYDVKM. The CDR3 length is 17 residues.

This clone came up once. The chain joins TRBV19 to TRBJ2-6; TRBD2 agrees at 13 bases. Losses at the gene ends were 7 bases for V and 2 bases for J; bases not matched to a gene: 5. CDR3 size: 17 residues. Germline CDR1 LNHDA, CDR2 SQIVND (reference sequence). The CDR3 nucleotides read TGTGCCAGTAAGAGGGGACTAGCGGGGCCTGGGGCCAACGTCCTGACTTTC. Its protein is CASKRGLAGPGANVLTF.

The CDR3 loop reads CASKQGLEGGYTF. The CDR3 nucleotides read TGTGCCAGCAAACAGGGGTTAGAGGGAGGCTACACCTTC. This chain uses TRBV6-5 with TRBJ1-2, with 7 nucleotides matching TRBD1. This CDR3 spans 13 amino acids. Trimming took 7 bases from V and 8 from J; bases not matched to a gene: 10. From germline, CDR1 is MNHEY and CDR2 SVGAGI.

The rearrangement links TRBV18 to TRBJ2-6, with a tentative D call TRBD2 (7 bases). Germline V CDR1 and CDR2: KGHSH, LQKENI. Trimming shortened V by 2 bases and J by 0 bases, and 14 bases separated the two germline ends. The CDR3 extends over 18 amino acids. CDR3 sequence reads: CASSPIRGAASGANVLTF. DNA for the CDR3: TGTGCCAGCTCACCAATCCGGGGGGCCGCCTCTGGGGCCAACGTCCTGACTTTC.

V gene TRBV30 combines with J gene TRBJ2-5; 7 bases are shared with TRBD2. Looked up from germline, CDR1 is GTSNPN and CDR2 is SVGIG (reference sequence). The CDR3 spans 15 residues. The ends lost 4 bases at V and 1 base at J; junction bases unmatched: 9. DNA of the CDR3: TGTGCCTGGATGGTGGGGGGGTATATCCAAGAGACCCAGTACTTC. Protein product: CAWMVGGYIQETQYF.

The J gene is TRBJ2-2, the V gene TRBV19; TRBD2 is a possible D gene (5 bases). Trimming cost V 7 bases and J 0 bases, with 9 bases left between them. Germline values: CDR1 LNHDA, CDR2 SQIVND (reference sequence). The CDR3 loop spans 14 amino acids. The DNA of the CDR3 is TGTGCCAGTACCCCTAGCACGAACACCGGGGAGCTGTTTTTT. Translating it yields CASTPSTNTGELFF.

This chain links TRBV2 with TRBJ2-1, with 12 bases aligning to TRBD2. This CDR3 contains 15 residues. Germline V gene sequence: CDR1 SNHLY, CDR2 FYNNEI. The V segment lost 6 bases and the J segment 4 bases; nucleotides outside the gene matches: 4. CDR3 residues: CASRTTSGGYNEQFF. Written as DNA, the CDR3 is TGTGCCAGCAGAACGACTAGCGGGGGTTACAATGAGCAGTTCTTC.

The chain joins TRBV7-2 to TRBJ1-2; D is undetermined. Germline lookup yields CDR1 SGHTA and CDR2 FQGNSA. The CDR3 has 14 amino acids. Trimming took 4 bases from V and 2 from J, leaving 11 bases between them. Written as DNA, the CDR3 is TGTGCCAGCAGCTCGTTCGGAGAAAACTATGGCTACACCTTC. It yields the protein CASSSFGENYGYTF.

The chain recombines TRBV7-2 with TRBJ2-5; D perhaps matches TRBD2 (5 bases). The germline gives CDR1 SGHTA, CDR2 FQGNSA. The CDR3 runs to 14 residues. The germline V and J ends were trimmed by 6 bases and 2 bases, with 13 bases remaining between them. CDR3 bases: TGTGCCAGCAGGCCCGCCGGGGTTCAAGAGACCCAGTACTTC. Amino acid sequence: CASRPAGVQETQYF.

The chain recombines TRBV2 with TRBJ1-1; D gene ambiguous. CDR1 and CDR2 from the germline V gene are SNHLY and FYNNEI. This CDR3 has 13 residues. Trimming pared 7 bases from V and 8 bases from J, leaving 17 bases between. The CDR3 protein is CASKRDGVIEAFF. CDR3 nucleotide sequence: TGTGCCAGCAAGAGAGACGGAGTAATAGAAGCTTTCTTT.

This chain connects TRBV7-2 to TRBJ2-1; 16 bases match TRBD2. V lost 3 bases and J lost 9; bases outside the gene matches: 5. Germline V gives CDR1 SGHTA, CDR2 FQGNSA. There are 16 residues in the CDR3. DNA for the CDR3: TGTGCCAGCAGCTTGGGACTAGCGGGGGGGCAAGGTGAGCAGTTCTTC. Translating gives CASSLGLAGGQGEQFF.

This chain uses TRBV20-1 with TRBJ1-1; D gene ambiguous. The CDR3 has 11 amino acids. Germline V lookup: CDR1 DFQATT, CDR2 SNEGSKA (reference sequence). V lost 4 bases and J lost 0, with 3 bases in between. Here the CDR3 DNA reads TGCAGTGCTATCGTGAACACTGAAGCTTTCTTT. Translated: CSAIVNTEAFF.

V gene TRBV5-1 combines with J gene TRBJ2-3; a weak D match, TRBD2 (5 bases). The CDR3 has 13 amino acids. With 3 bases removed from V and 6 bases from J, the gap between germline ends came to 11 bases. The germline V gene has CDR1 SGHRS and CDR2 YFSETQ. CDR3 sequence reads: CASSSAGLDTQYF. The DNA for the CDR3 is TGCGCCAGCAGCTCAGCCGGACTGGATACGCAGTATTTT.

The chain combines TRBV5-1 with TRBJ2-2, with a tentative D call TRBD1 (6 bases). This CDR3 has 16 residues. The germline CDR1 and CDR2 sequences are SGHRS and YFSETQ. V was trimmed by 0 bases and J by 4 bases, leaving 13 bases between them. DNA of the CDR3: TGCGCCAGCAGCTTGGCCGGGGAAGGGGGCACCGGGGAGCTGTTTTTT. Amino acid sequence: CASSLAGEGGTGELFF.

This rearrangement joins TRBV10-3 to TRBJ1-3; 8 nucleotides agree with TRBD1. The V gene end was trimmed by 6 bases and the J gene end by 0 bases; junction bases not matched to a gene: 4. The CDR3 runs 15 residues. The germline V gene encodes CDR1 ENHRY and CDR2 SYGVKD. The chain's CDR3 is CAIRGQEDSGNTIYF. The CDR3 nucleotides read TGTGCCATCAGGGGACAGGAAGACTCTGGAAACACCATATATTTT.

The chain uses TRBV18 and TRBJ1-5, with D uncertain. This CDR3 spans 14 amino acids. The germline V gene encodes CDR1 KGHSH and CDR2 LQKENI. V was pared by 1 base and J by 5 bases, with 9 bases between. The CDR3 region has the DNA TGTGCCAGCTCACCACGCAACGGAGATCAGCCCCAGCATTTT. Protein product: CASSPRNGDQPQHF. Full variable domain (outside the CDR3, taken from reference TRBV18 and TRBJ1-5): NAGVMQNPRHLVRRRGQEARLRCSPMKGHSHVYWYRQLPEEGLKFMVYLQKENIIDESGMPKERFSAEFPKEGPSILRIQQVVRGDSAAYFCASSPRNGDQPQHFGDGTRLSIL.

The J gene is TRBJ1-4, the V gene TRBV23-1; maybe TRBD1 (5 bases). TRBV23-1 is an ORF, and what it does is uncertain. This CDR3 is built from 15 residues. The V end lost 0 bases, the J end lost 8 bases, and 13 bases lay between the germline ends. The CDR3 DNA reads TGCGCCAGCAGTCAATCTGGGCAGCCAGGGGAAAAACTGTTTTTT. Protein sequence: CASSQSGQPGEKLFF.

CDR3 in amino acids: CASSLDPGEQYF. CDR3 in DNA: TGTGCCAGCAGCTTGGATCCGGGCGAGCAGTACTTC. The rearrangement links TRBV5-6 to TRBJ2-7; D gene ambiguous. Trimming shortened V by 0 bases and J by 6 bases, and 7 bases separated the two germline ends. The length of the CDR3 is 12 residues. CDR1 is SGHDT, CDR2 YYEEEE, per germline.

The V call is TRBV11-2, the J call TRBJ1-5, with 10 bases that match TRBD1. This CDR3 is built from 19 residues. Germline lookup yields CDR1 SGHAT and CDR2 FQNNGV. The trim removed 3 bases at V and 0 bases at J, leaving 11 bases unmatched. CDR3 residues: CASSLSPGQGRYSNQPQHF. The DNA of the CDR3 is TGTGCCAGCAGCTTGAGTCCGGGACAGGGGCGATATAGCAATCAGCCCCAGCATTTT.

On this clone: Other DNA sequences in this sample translate to the same CDR3. This chain connects TRBV18 to TRBJ2-7; perhaps TRBD2 as D (5 bases). V lost 3 bases and J lost 2, with 5 bases in between. The CDR3 sequence is 12 residues long. CDR1 and CDR2 from the germline V gene are KGHSH and LQKENI. This chain's CDR3 is CASSPGTYEQYF. CDR3 bases: TGTGCCAGCTCACCCGGGACCTACGAGCAGTACTTC.

This clone was counted only a few times. This chain joins TRBV29-1 and TRBJ2-7; maybe TRBD1 (6 bases). Trimming left V 7 bases short and J 2 bases short, with 12 bases between. CDR3 length: 12 amino acids. Germline lookup yields CDR1 SQVTM and CDR2 ANQGSEA. CDR3: CSAGQYAYEQYF. CDR3 nucleotides: TGCAGCGCCGGACAGTATGCCTACGAGCAGTACTTC.

This chain connects TRBV19 to TRBJ2-2; TRBD1 might be the D (5 bases). Trimming stripped 3 bases from V and 2 bases from J, with 10 bases between. The CDR3 covers 15 residues. Per germline, CDR1 LNHDA and CDR2 SQIVND (reference sequence). This CDR3 is CASSIFDSNTGELFF. The DNA for the CDR3 is TGTGCCAGTAGTATCTTTGACAGTAACACCGGGGAGCTGTTTTTT.

A remark on this clone: Other DNA sequences from this sample encode an identical CDR3 as well. The V gene is TRBV20-1, the J gene TRBJ2-5; D is unclear. Looked up from germline, CDR1 is DFQATT and CDR2 is SNEGSKA (reference sequence). The V end was cut by 2 bases, the J end by 4 bases, with 5 bases between. The CDR3 consists of 11 residues. The CDR3 coding sequence is TGCAGTGCTAGACCAGGAGAGACCCAGTACTTC. It translates to CSARPGETQYF.

The J gene is TRBJ2-1, the V gene TRBV5-1, with a tentative D call TRBD1 (6 bases). Trimming stripped 0 bases from V and 2 bases from J, with 12 bases between. CDR3 length: 16 residues. The germline V gene encodes CDR1 SGHRS and CDR2 YFSETQ. The CDR3 nucleotides are TGCGCCAGCAGCTTGGGATTACAGGGTCCCTACAATGAGCAGTTCTTC. Amino acid sequence: CASSLGLQGPYNEQFF.

This sequence joins TRBV7-9 and TRBJ1-4; 8 bases are shared with TRBD1. This CDR3 region has 15 residues. V trimming: 4 bases; J trimming: 5 bases; junction bases outside the gene matches: 6. Germline CDR1 and CDR2: SEHNR and FQNEAQ (reference sequence). The CDR3 loop is CASSSTGATNEKLFF. DNA for the CDR3: TGTGCCAGCAGCTCGACAGGGGCCACAAATGAAAAACTGTTTTTT.

This clone was counted between two and nine times. CDR3 sequence reads: CASSRRTGANTGELFF. The CDR3 DNA sequence: TGTGCCAGCAGCAGGCGGACAGGCGCCAACACCGGGGAGCTGTTTTTT. The rearrangement joins TRBV11-2 to TRBJ2-2, with 7 bases identical to TRBD1. The CDR3 totals 16 residues. Germline loops: CDR1 SGHAT, CDR2 FQNNGV. J was trimmed by 2 bases and V by 5 bases; bases with no gene match: 8.

The V gene is TRBV7-9, the J gene TRBJ2-3; unclear D gene. V lost 1 base and J lost 15, with 14 bases in between. The CDR3 has 12 amino acids. Germline values: CDR1 SEHNR, CDR2 FQNEAQ (reference sequence). The CDR3 sequence is CASSLELPDHYF. In nucleotides, the CDR3 is TGTGCCAGCAGCTTAGAGCTCCCCGATCATTATTTT.

The chain uses TRBV2 and TRBJ2-1; possible D gene TRBD2, 6 bases. The CDR3 has 14 residues. V was trimmed by 7 bases and J by 2 bases, leaving 12 bases between them. Looked up from germline, CDR1 is SNHLY and CDR2 is FYNNEI. This CDR3 is CASNERVPYNEQFF. The CDR3 DNA reads TGTGCCAGCAATGAGCGGGTCCCCTACAATGAGCAGTTCTTC.